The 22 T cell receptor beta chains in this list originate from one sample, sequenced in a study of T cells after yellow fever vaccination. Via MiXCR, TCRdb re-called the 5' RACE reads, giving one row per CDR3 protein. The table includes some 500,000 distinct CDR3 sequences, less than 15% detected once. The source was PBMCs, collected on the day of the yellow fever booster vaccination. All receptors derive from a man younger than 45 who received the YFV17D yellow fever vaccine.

The DNA for the CDR3 is TGTGCCAGCAGCTATACCCCCGGGACCCCCTTCCGGGACGAGCAGTACTTC. Amino acid sequence: CASSYTPGTPFRDEQYF. The V call is TRBV7-2, the J call TRBJ2-7; possibly TRBD1 or TRBD2 for D (5 bases each). CDR1 and CDR2 from the germline V gene are SGHTA and FQGNSA. V gave up 4 bases and J gave up 5 bases, with 24 bases separating them. The CDR3 spans 17 residues.

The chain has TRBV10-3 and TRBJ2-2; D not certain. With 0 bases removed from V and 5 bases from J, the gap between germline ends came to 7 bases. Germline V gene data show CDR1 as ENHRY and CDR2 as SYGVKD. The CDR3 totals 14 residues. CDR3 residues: CAISESSMTGELFF. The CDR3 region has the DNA TGTGCCATCAGTGAGTCGAGTATGACCGGGGAGCTGTTTTTT.

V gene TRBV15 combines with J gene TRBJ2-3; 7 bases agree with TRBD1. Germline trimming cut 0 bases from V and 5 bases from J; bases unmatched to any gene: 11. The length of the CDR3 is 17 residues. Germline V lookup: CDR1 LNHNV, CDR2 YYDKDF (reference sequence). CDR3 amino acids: CATSRDVGRDRRDTQYF. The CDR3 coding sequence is TGTGCCACCAGCAGAGATGTGGGCCGGGACAGAAGAGATACGCAGTATTTT.

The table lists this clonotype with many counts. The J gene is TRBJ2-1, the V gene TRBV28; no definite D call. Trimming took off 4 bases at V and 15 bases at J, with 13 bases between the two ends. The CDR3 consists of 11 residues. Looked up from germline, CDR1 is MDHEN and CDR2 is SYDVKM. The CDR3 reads CASSSRFLGFF. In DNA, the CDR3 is TGTGCCAGCAGTTCTAGATTTTTAGGGTTCTTC.

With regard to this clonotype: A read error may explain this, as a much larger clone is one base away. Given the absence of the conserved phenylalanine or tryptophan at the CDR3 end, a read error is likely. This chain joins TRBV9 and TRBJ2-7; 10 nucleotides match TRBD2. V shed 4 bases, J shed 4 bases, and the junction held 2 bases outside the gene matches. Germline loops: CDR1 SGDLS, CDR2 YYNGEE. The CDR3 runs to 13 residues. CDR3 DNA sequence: TGTGCCAGCAGCCGGACTAGCGGTTACGAGCAGTACATC. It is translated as CASSRTSGYEQYI.

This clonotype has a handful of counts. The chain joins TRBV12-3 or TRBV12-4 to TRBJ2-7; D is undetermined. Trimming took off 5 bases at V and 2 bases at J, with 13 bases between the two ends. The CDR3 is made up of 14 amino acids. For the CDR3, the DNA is TGTGCCAGCAGTCCTCGGATAGCCCCCTACGAGCAGTACTTC. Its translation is CASSPRIAPYEQYF.

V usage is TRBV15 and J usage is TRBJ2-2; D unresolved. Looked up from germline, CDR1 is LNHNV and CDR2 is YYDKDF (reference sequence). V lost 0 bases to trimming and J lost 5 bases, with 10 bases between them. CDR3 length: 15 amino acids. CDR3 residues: CATSRDNGGTGELFF. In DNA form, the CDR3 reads TGTGCCACCAGCAGAGATAATGGCGGAACCGGGGAGCTGTTTTTT.

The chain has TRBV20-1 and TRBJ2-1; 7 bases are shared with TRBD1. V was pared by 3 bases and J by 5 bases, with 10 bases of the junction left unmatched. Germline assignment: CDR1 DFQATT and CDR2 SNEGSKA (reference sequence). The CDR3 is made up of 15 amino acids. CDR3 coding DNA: TGCAGTGCTAGTTTTGGGACAGATATTAACAATGAGCAGTTCTTC. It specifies CSASFGTDINNEQFF.

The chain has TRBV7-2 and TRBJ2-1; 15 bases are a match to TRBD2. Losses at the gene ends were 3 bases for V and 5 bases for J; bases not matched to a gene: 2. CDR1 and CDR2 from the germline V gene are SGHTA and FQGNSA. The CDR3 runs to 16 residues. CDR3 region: CASSLGTSGRNNEQFF. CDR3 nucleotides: TGTGCCAGCAGCTTGGGGACTAGCGGGAGGAACAATGAGCAGTTCTTC.

CDR3 nucleotides: TGTGCCAGCAGCTCTTTTGGTCGGGACGGGAGCTCCTACGAGCAGTACTTC. Protein product: CASSSFGRDGSSYEQYF. This chain joins TRBV6-1 and TRBJ2-7; maybe TRBD2 (6 bases). There are 17 residues in the CDR3. Trimming removed 6 bases from V and 0 bases from J, with 21 bases in between. CDR1 is MNHNS and CDR2 is SASEGT in the germline V gene.

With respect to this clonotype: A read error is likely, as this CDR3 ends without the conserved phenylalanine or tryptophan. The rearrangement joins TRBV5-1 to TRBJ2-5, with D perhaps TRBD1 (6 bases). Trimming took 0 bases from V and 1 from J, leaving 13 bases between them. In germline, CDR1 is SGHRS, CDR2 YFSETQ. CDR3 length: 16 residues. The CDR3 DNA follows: TGCGCCAGCAGCTTGGGAGGTCAGGGGACCCAAGAGACCCAGTACCTC. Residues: CASSLGGQGTQETQYL.

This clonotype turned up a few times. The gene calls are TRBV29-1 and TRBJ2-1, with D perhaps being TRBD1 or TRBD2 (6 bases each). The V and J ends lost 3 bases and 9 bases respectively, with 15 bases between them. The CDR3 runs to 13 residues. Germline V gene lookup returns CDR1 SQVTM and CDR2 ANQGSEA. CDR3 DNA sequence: TGCAGCGTTGATGGGGGGCCGGGTTTTGAGCAGTTCTTC. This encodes CSVDGGPGFEQFF.

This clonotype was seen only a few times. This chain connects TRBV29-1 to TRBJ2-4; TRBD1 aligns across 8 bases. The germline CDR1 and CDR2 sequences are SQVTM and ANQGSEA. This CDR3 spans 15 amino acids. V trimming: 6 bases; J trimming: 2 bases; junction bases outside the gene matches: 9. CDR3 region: CSVYGQGKTKNIQYF. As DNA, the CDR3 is TGCAGCGTCTACGGACAGGGCAAGACCAAAAACATTCAGTACTTC.

CDR3 region: CSARDEGRASYEQYF. In DNA form, the CDR3 reads TGCAGTGCTAGAGACGAGGGGAGGGCCTCCTACGAGCAGTACTTC. The chain recombines TRBV20-1 with TRBJ2-7; TRBD2 agrees at 7 bases. Germline lookup yields CDR1 DFQATT and CDR2 SNEGSKA (reference sequence). Losses at the gene ends were 0 bases for V and 0 bases for J; bases not matched to a gene: 5. This CDR3 spans 15 amino acids.

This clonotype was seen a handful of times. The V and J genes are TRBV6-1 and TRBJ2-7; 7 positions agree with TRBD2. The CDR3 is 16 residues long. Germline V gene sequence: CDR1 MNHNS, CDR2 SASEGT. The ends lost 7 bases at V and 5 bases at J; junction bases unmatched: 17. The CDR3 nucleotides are TGTGCCAGCACCCGAGGGGAGGGGCGAATCGGCGACGAGCAGTACTTC. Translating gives CASTRGEGRIGDEQYF.

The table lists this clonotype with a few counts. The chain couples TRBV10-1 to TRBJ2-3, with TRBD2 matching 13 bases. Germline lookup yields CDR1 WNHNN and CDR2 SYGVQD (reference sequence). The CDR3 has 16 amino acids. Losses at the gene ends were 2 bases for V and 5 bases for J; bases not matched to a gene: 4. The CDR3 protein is CASSEGLAGAGDTQYF. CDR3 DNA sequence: TGCGCCAGCAGTGAGGGACTAGCGGGAGCTGGAGATACGCAGTATTTT.

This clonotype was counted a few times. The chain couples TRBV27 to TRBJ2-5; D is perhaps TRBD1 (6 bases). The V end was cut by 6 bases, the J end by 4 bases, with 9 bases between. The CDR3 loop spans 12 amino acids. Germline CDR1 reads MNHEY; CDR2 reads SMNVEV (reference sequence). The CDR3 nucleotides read TGTGCCAGCAGGGGGGCCGGAGAGACCCAGTACTTC. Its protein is CASRGAGETQYF.

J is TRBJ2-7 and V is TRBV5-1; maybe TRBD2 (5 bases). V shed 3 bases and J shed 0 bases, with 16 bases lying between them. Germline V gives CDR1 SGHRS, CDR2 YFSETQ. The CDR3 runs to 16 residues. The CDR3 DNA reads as TGCGCCAGCAGCTATGGCCGAGGGCGAGGCTCCTACGAGCAGTACTTC. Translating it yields CASSYGRGRGSYEQYF.

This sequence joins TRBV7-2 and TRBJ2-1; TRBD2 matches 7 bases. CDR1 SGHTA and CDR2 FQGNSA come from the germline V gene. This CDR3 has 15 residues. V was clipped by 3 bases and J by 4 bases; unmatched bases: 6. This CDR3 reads CASSFGGGGYNEQFF. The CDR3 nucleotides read TGTGCCAGCAGCTTTGGTGGGGGGGGTTACAATGAGCAGTTCTTC.

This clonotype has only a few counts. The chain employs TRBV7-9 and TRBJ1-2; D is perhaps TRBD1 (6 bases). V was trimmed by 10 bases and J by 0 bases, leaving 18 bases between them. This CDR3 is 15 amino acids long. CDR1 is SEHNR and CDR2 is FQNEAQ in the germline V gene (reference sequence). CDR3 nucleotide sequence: TGTGCCACCCACCGGAGGGACAAATCTAACTATGGCTACACCTTC. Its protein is CATHRRDKSNYGYTF.

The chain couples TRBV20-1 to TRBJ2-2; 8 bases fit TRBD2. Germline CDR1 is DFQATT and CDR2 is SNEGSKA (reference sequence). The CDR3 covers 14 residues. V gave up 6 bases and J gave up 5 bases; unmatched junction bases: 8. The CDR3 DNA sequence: TGCAGTGCGACGGGAGGGGGTTTGACCGGGGAGCTGTTTTTT. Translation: CSATGGGLTGELFF.

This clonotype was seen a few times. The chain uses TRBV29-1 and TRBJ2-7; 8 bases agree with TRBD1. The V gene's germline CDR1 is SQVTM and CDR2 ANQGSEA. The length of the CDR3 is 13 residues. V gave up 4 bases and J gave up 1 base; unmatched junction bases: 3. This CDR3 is CSVAGQVSYEQYF. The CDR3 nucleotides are TGCAGCGTTGCGGGACAGGTATCCTACGAGCAGTACTTC.